This T cell receptor (beta chain) came from a study of cytomegalovirus exposure and HLA in healthy donors. From germline, CDR1 is SNHLY and CDR2 FYNNEI. This CDR3 is built from 16 residues. PCR was performed using 60 Vbeta and 13 Jbeta primers. TCRdb's copy holds only in-frame clones and misses some; the assay was immunoSEQ multiplex PCR. In the table there are about 190,000 clones, around 83% of which are singletons. Sample: PBMCs. V and J are TRBV2 and TRBJ2-5; TRBD1 is a possible D gene (6 bases). The J call may be mistaken, given a closer DNA end match to TRBJ2-7. This sequence originates from a man aged 40-49 years in good health and CMV-seropositive. The CDR3 here is CASSGVQGAHSYEQYF. CDR3 sequence (DNA): TGTGCCAGCAGTGGCGTACAGGGAGCCCACTCCTACGAGCAGTACTTC.